This TCR beta chain was captured in a study of tumor-infiltrating lymphocytes in primary liver carcinoma. Germline CDR1 is SGHDN and CDR2 is FVKESK. The CDR3 extends over 20 amino acids. Starting material for RNA and DNA co-extraction consisted of about 17-30 mg of unsorted bulk tissue. A constant-region primer primed TCR beta cDNA synthesis from about 550 ng of total RNA. For TCR beta, libraries were produced by three nested multiplex PCR rounds using slightly modified ARM-PCR. A C-beta reverse primer and TRBV1-TRBV30 forward primers served in each of the first two PCR rounds, at around 10 cycles apiece. TCRdb reprocessed the multiplex PCR reads via MiXCR and lists one record per CDR3 protein. There are roughly 91,000 distinct CDR3 sequences in the sample; around three quarters occur only once, and over 9% lies in the top ten. In regard to this clonotype: At one end the junction does not follow the germline gene, possibly because of a read error.

The sequence was obtained from a woman aged 60-75 years with primary liver carcinoma and hepatitis B virus infection. The chain is built from TRBV14 and TRBJ1-5, with a possible D match to TRBD1 (6 bases). The source material was liver tumor tissue from sampling region 5. The subset here: tumor region T5, tumor centre. CDR3 nucleotides: TGTGCCAGCAGCCGCTACCCCCGAGGACAGAGGAGTATGGGAAATCAGGCCCAGCATTTT. It yields the protein CASSRYPRGQRSMGNQAQHF.